A single sample is the source of the 31 T cell receptor beta chains below, sequenced in a study of blood T cell repertoires in COVID-19 (dated by TCRdb to the early 2020s). The library relied on the immunoSEQ multiplex PCR assay. Drawn from immuneACCESS, this table holds only the in-frame rearrangements with V and J called that TCRdb kept. Clones are partly lost; checked studies trace under half to an unresolved V gene and leave the rest unexplained. Counted in this sample were about 67,000 clones; 86% of them appeared once. 3.5% to 4.5% of the sample belongs to the ten largest clones. The sample taken for sequencing was peripheral blood. These receptors originate from a man between 50 and 59 years old with active COVID-19.

V gene TRBV5-1 combines with J gene TRBJ2-5; 7 nucleotides match TRBD2. The CDR3 loop spans 14 amino acids. The germline CDR1 and CDR2 sequences are SGHRS and YFSETQ. After removal of 3 bases from V and 7 bases from J, the junction contained 9 bases not matched to a gene. CDR3 DNA: TGCGCCAGCAGCTCCGGTGGGGAGGGAGGGACCCAGTACTTC. Residues: CASSSGGEGGTQYF.

The rearrangement joins TRBV9 to TRBJ1-2; D uncertain. CDR1 SGDLS and CDR2 YYNGEE come from the germline V gene. V was cut by 2 bases and J by 8 bases, with 19 bases left in between. This CDR3 spans 15 amino acids. CDR3 loop: CASSVETGSGLGYTF. The DNA for the CDR3 is TGTGCCAGCAGCGTTGAAACGGGTAGTGGACTGGGCTACACCTTC.

The chain employs TRBV6-6 and TRBJ1-2; no clear D gene. CDR1 MNHNY and CDR2 SVGAGI come from the germline V gene (reference sequence). Trimming pared 7 bases from V and 7 bases from J, leaving 10 bases between. CDR3 size: 11 residues. The CDR3 region is CASNYGVGYTF. CDR3 bases: TGTGCCAGCAACTACGGGGTTGGCTACACCTTC.

This clone was counted once. V gene TRBV18 combines with J gene TRBJ1-1; D is ambiguous. The CDR3 totals 13 residues. V lost 0 bases and J lost 7, with 9 bases in between. The germline CDR1 and CDR2 sequences are KGHSH and LQKENI. The CDR3 nucleotides read TGTGCCAGCTCACCACCGGGCGGACTTGAAGCTTTCTTT. It codes for CASSPPGGLEAFF.

The rearrangement joins TRBV5-5 to TRBJ1-2, with 10 nucleotides matching TRBD1. V shed 4 bases and J 7 bases; nucleotides not matched to a gene: 7. This CDR3 is 14 amino acids long. From germline, CDR1 is SGHKS and CDR2 YYEKEE (reference sequence). The CDR3 nucleotides are TGTGCCAGCAGCATTGGGACAGGGGCTGGTGGCTACACCTTC. It specifies CASSIGTGAGGYTF.

DNA for the CDR3: TGTGCCAGTAGTCCGGGAATCAATCAGCCCCAGCATTTT. Translated: CASSPGINQPQHF. The V call is TRBV19, the J call TRBJ1-5, with D unclear. The CDR3 has 13 residues. V was clipped by 5 bases and J by 3 bases, with 8 bases between them. Looked up from germline, CDR1 is LNHDA and CDR2 is SQIVND (reference sequence).

The chain uses TRBV18 and TRBJ1-4; tentatively, D is TRBD1 (5 bases). The CDR3 consists of 15 residues. The V and J ends lost 5 bases and 0 bases respectively, with 10 bases between them. The germline V gene has CDR1 KGHSH and CDR2 LQKENI. The CDR3 bases are TGTGCCAGCTCATCTCTACAGGCAACTAATGAAAAACTGTTTTTT. It encodes CASSSLQATNEKLFF. The entire variable domain, with the rest obtained from reference TRBV18 and TRBJ1-4, is as follows: NAGVMQNPRHLVRRRGQEARLRCSPMKGHSHVYWYRQLPEEGLKFMVYLQKENIIDESGMPKERFSAEFPKEGPSILRIQQVVRGDSAAYFCASSSLQATNEKLFFGSGTQLSVL.

J is TRBJ1-4 and V is TRBV18; 7 positions match TRBD1. Germline loops: CDR1 KGHSH, CDR2 LQKENI. The V segment lost 6 bases and the J segment 8 bases; nucleotides outside the gene matches: 9. The CDR3 consists of 14 residues. The DNA of the CDR3 is TGTGCCAGCTCCCCGGGACAGCTTGGGGAAAAACTGTTTTTT. It codes for CASSPGQLGEKLFF. Full variable domain (outside the CDR3, taken from reference TRBV18 and TRBJ1-4): NAGVMQNPRHLVRRRGQEARLRCSPMKGHSHVYWYRQLPEEGLKFMVYLQKENIIDESGMPKERFSAEFPKEGPSILRIQQVVRGDSAAYFCASSPGQLGEKLFFGSGTQLSVL.

J is TRBJ2-7 and V is TRBV6-5; 7 bases fit TRBD1. Germline lookup yields CDR1 MNHEY and CDR2 SVGAGI. This CDR3 region has 15 residues. V shed 5 bases and J 4 bases; nucleotides not matched to a gene: 11. The CDR3 bases are TGTGCCAGCAGTCGAACAGGGGCGGGTAGATACGAGCAGTACTTC. This sequence encodes CASSRTGAGRYEQYF.

V and J are TRBV4-2 and TRBJ1-2; 9 bases fit TRBD1. The V and J ends lost 5 bases and 7 bases, in that order; junction bases with no gene match: 8. The germline V gene has CDR1 LGHNA and CDR2 YNFKEQ. The CDR3 contains 14 residues. CDR3 region: CASSKVGTGTGYTF. DNA for the CDR3: TGTGCCAGCAGCAAAGTTGGGACAGGGACTGGCTACACCTTC.

The chain couples TRBV6-5 to TRBJ2-7, with 7 bases identical to TRBD1. The CDR3 has 15 amino acids. The germline V gene has CDR1 MNHEY and CDR2 SVGAGI. V shed 4 bases and J 2 bases; nucleotides not matched to a gene: 8. CDR3 coding DNA: TGTGCCAGCAGTTTTGGGACAGTGAACACCTACGAGCAGTACTTC. Its translation: CASSFGTVNTYEQYF.

This clone was observed once. The chain uses TRBV24-1 and TRBJ2-5, with 7 bases matching TRBD1. The germline V gene encodes CDR1 KGHDR and CDR2 SFDVKD. The CDR3 length is 16 residues. V trimming: 4 bases; J trimming: 4 bases; junction bases outside the gene matches: 11. The CDR3 reads CATSDSTTKGAETQYF. CDR3 in DNA: TGTGCCACCAGTGACTCAACCACCAAGGGGGCAGAGACCCAGTACTTC.

The table lists this clone with a count of one. The V call is TRBV18, the J call TRBJ1-6; D not resolved. The CDR3 is made up of 18 amino acids. The V gene lost 2 bases and the J gene lost 0 bases, with 14 bases spanning the gap. Germline V gene sequence: CDR1 KGHSH, CDR2 LQKENI. CDR3 DNA: TGTGCCAGCTCACCAGGGTTGGGCAGCAGCTCCTATAATTCACCCCTCCACTTT. This encodes CASSPGLGSSSYNSPLHF. Full variable domain (rest looked up from reference TRBV18 and TRBJ1-6): NAGVMQNPRHLVRRRGQEARLRCSPMKGHSHVYWYRQLPEEGLKFMVYLQKENIIDESGMPKERFSAEFPKEGPSILRIQQVVRGDSAAYFCASSPGLGSSSYNSPLHFGNGTRLTVT.

The V gene is TRBV19, the J gene TRBJ2-7, with D possibly TRBD1 on 6 matching bases. CDR3 size: 15 residues. Trimming took 5 bases from V and 1 from J, leaving 15 bases between them. The germline CDR1 and CDR2 sequences are LNHDA and SQIVND (reference sequence). This CDR3 reads CASSSSGALSYEQYF. The DNA for the CDR3 is TGTGCCAGTAGTTCGTCAGGGGCGTTATCCTACGAGCAGTACTTC.

The chain combines TRBV11-3 with TRBJ2-1; maybe TRBD1 (5 bases). Looked up from germline, CDR1 is SGHNT and CDR2 is YENEEA. The germline V and J ends were trimmed by 2 bases and 2 bases, with 16 bases remaining between them. The CDR3 covers 17 residues. The CDR3 bases are TGTGCCAGCAGCTTAAGGGGCGGTATAACAACCTACAATGAGCAGTTCTTC. This encodes CASSLRGGITTYNEQFF.

The chain employs TRBV5-4 and TRBJ2-1, with 8 bases matching TRBD1. Germline CDR1 reads SGHNT; CDR2 reads YYREEE (reference sequence). The CDR3 spans 13 residues. The V and J ends lost 2 bases and 8 bases, in that order; junction bases with no gene match: 3. CDR3 protein: CASSFATGDEQFF. CDR3 nucleotides: TGTGCCAGCAGCTTTGCGACAGGGGATGAGCAGTTCTTC.

The V gene is TRBV7-9, the J gene TRBJ2-3, with 9 bases identical to TRBD2. This CDR3 is 15 amino acids long. V was clipped by 2 bases and J by 1 base; unmatched bases: 1. Germline assignment: CDR1 SEHNR and CDR2 FQNEAQ (reference sequence). In DNA form, the CDR3 reads TGTGCCAGCAGCTTATGGACTAGCGGCACAGATACGCAGTATTTT. Encoded protein: CASSLWTSGTDTQYF. Full variable domain (missing parts from reference TRBV7-9 and TRBJ2-3): DTGVSQNPRHKITKRGQNVTFRCDPISEHNRLYWYRQTLGQGPEFLTYFQNEAQLEKSRLLSDRFSAERPKGSFSTLEIQRTEQGDSAMYLCASSLWTSGTDTQYFGPGTRLTVL.

The V and J genes are TRBV10-3 and TRBJ1-2; D is undetermined. CDR3 length: 13 residues. V lost 0 bases and J 11 bases, leaving 13 bases between the germline ends. Germline V gene sequence: CDR1 ENHRY, CDR2 SYGVKD. The CDR3 sequence: CAISESITDRYTF. The CDR3 nucleotides read TGTGCCATCAGTGAGTCTATCACAGATCGTTACACCTTC.

The rearrangement joins TRBV4-1 to TRBJ1-1, with 8 positions matching TRBD1. The CDR3 covers 16 residues. V shed 4 bases, J shed 3 bases, and the junction held 10 bases outside the gene matches. Germline V lookup: CDR1 MGHRA, CDR2 YSYEKL. CDR3 nucleotides: TGCGCCAGCAGCCCCCGGGACAGGCCCTCTTACACTGAAGCTTTCTTT. This sequence encodes CASSPRDRPSYTEAFF.

This clone was counted between two and nine times. The rearrangement joins TRBV13 to TRBJ1-6, with TRBD1 identical over 10 bases. V was pared by 5 bases and J by 13 bases, with 8 bases of the junction left unmatched. The CDR3 extends over 14 amino acids. Looked up from germline, CDR1 is PRHDT and CDR2 is FYEKMQ (reference sequence). The DNA of the CDR3 is TGTGCCAGCAGCACCGGGACAGGGGTTCTCCCCCTCCACTTT. This gives the protein CASSTGTGVLPLHF.

The V call is TRBV4-3, the J call TRBJ2-3; 8 bases line up with TRBD2. This CDR3 contains 14 residues. V dropped 4 bases and J dropped 1; count of bases not matched to a gene: 1. From germline, CDR1 is LGHNA and CDR2 YSLEER. CDR3 region: CASSPAGGTDTQYF. CDR3 in DNA: TGCGCCAGCAGCCCAGCGGGAGGCACAGATACGCAGTATTTT.

This clone was observed once. The chain has TRBV7-9 and TRBJ1-2; 8 bases agree with TRBD1. Per the germline V gene, CDR1 is SEHNR and CDR2 is FQNEAQ (reference sequence). CDR3 length: 12 residues. Germline trimming cut 11 bases from V and 2 bases from J; bases unmatched to any gene: 4. This CDR3 reads CACGQGNYGYTF. CDR3 nucleotides: TGTGCCTGCGGACAGGGAAACTATGGCTACACCTTC. The full variable domain, completed using reference TRBV7-9 and TRBJ1-2, is DTGVSQNPRHKITKRGQNVTFRCDPISEHNRLYWYRQTLGQGPEFLTYFQNEAQLEKSRLLSDRFSAERPKGSFSTLEIQRTEQGDSAMYLCACGQGNYGYTFGSGTRLTVV.

The V and J genes are TRBV25-1 and TRBJ2-7; D is perhaps TRBD2 (5 bases). The germline V gene has CDR1 MGHDK and CDR2 SYGVNS. CDR3 size: 11 residues. V was trimmed by 5 bases and J by 10 bases, leaving 12 bases between them. The CDR3 loop reads CASSSQRSQYF. CDR3 nucleotide sequence: TGTGCCAGCAGTTCACAGCGGAGCCAGTACTTC.

The genes are TRBV7-6 and TRBJ2-2; D is possibly TRBD1 (6 bases). Germline V gene data show CDR1 as SGHVS and CDR2 as FNYEAQ. Trimming took off 1 base at V and 2 bases at J, with 11 bases between the two ends. CDR3 length: 16 amino acids. The CDR3 region is CASSLGQGRNTGELFF. CDR3 coding DNA: TGTGCCAGCAGCTTAGGCCAGGGGAGAAACACCGGGGAGCTGTTTTTT.

The J gene is TRBJ2-7, the V gene TRBV7-2; tentative D call: TRBD1 (6 bases). The CDR3 is 14 residues long. Per germline, CDR1 SGHTA and CDR2 FQGNSA. V was shortened by 5 bases and J by 3 bases, with 14 bases between the two germline ends. The CDR3 bases are TGTGCCAGCAGCAGTAGACAGGCGGGCTACGAGCAGTACTTC. Translation gives CASSSRQAGYEQYF.

The CDR3 bases are TGTGCCAGCAGTGAGTTTGGGGCGGAACAGGTTCCCTACAATGAGCAGTTCTTC. Encoded protein: CASSEFGAEQVPYNEQFF. The rearrangement links TRBV6-1 to TRBJ2-1; D perhaps matches TRBD1 (5 bases). The CDR3 loop spans 18 amino acids. Germline lookup yields CDR1 MNHNS and CDR2 SASEGT. V lost 3 bases and J lost 2, with 20 bases in between.

Here the CDR3 reads CASSIRPGLASYNEQFF. In DNA form, the CDR3 reads TGTGCCAGCTCAATACGGCCCGGGCTAGCGTCCTACAATGAGCAGTTCTTC. This rearrangement joins TRBV18 to TRBJ2-1, with a possible D match to TRBD2 (6 bases). Trimming took off 5 bases at V and 1 base at J, with 18 bases between the two ends. The CDR3 is 17 residues long. Germline lookup yields CDR1 KGHSH and CDR2 LQKENI. The full variable domain, completed using reference TRBV18 and TRBJ2-1, is NAGVMQNPRHLVRRRGQEARLRCSPMKGHSHVYWYRQLPEEGLKFMVYLQKENIIDESGMPKERFSAEFPKEGPSILRIQQVVRGDSAAYFCASSIRPGLASYNEQFFGPGTRLTVL.

The chain employs TRBV19 and TRBJ2-5, with TRBD2 matching 7 bases. CDR3 length: 13 residues. Germline lookup yields CDR1 LNHDA and CDR2 SQIVND (reference sequence). The J segment lost 2 bases and the V segment lost 11 bases, leaving 8 bases of the junction unmatched. The CDR3 coding sequence is TGTGCCTCCCGATGGGGGGGGCAAGAGACCCAGTACTTC. The encoded protein is CASRWGGQETQYF.

A note on this clone: One end of the junction does not line up with germline, which may come from a read error. V and J are TRBV19 and TRBJ1-3, with D maybe TRBD1 (6 bases). The CDR3 totals 10 residues. Germline CDR1 and CDR2: LNHDA and SQIVND (reference sequence). This chain's CDR3 is CASSIQGRDF. As DNA, the CDR3 is TGTGCCAGTAGTATCCAGGGGAGGGATTTT.

The J gene is TRBJ1-1, the V gene TRBV20-1; no firm D call. The germline CDR1 and CDR2 sequences are DFQATT and SNEGSKA (reference sequence). The V gene lost 2 bases and the J gene lost 8 bases, with 9 bases spanning the gap. This CDR3 has 11 amino acids. As DNA, the CDR3 is TGCAGTGCTAGACTCACGCGAGAAGCTTTCTTT. Translation: CSARLTREAFF.

V gene TRBV5-1 combines with J gene TRBJ2-7, with D possibly being TRBD1 (5 bases). The V gene lost 4 bases and the J gene lost 0 bases, with 14 bases spanning the gap. CDR1 is SGHRS, CDR2 YFSETQ, per germline. The CDR3 contains 15 residues. CDR3 sequence: CASSPLGRSSYEQYF. The CDR3 DNA follows: TGCGCCAGCAGCCCCCTGGGGCGTAGCTCCTACGAGCAGTACTTC.